This passage covers 12 T cell receptor beta chains from one sample sequenced in a study of blood T cell repertoires in COVID-19. Generated by immunoSEQ multiplex PCR, the TCRdb table keeps only in-frame clones and is missing some. The repertoire consists of around 130,000 clones, with roughly 82% occurring once and the leading ten covering 9.5% to 13%. Sequencing was carried out using peripheral blood. The receptor set was obtained from a human donor in a cohort sampled during active COVID-19.

This clone occurred once. The V and J genes are TRBV18 and TRBJ1-3; a weak D match, TRBD1 (6 bases). Trimming took off 4 bases at V and 0 bases at J, with 13 bases between the two ends. CDR3 size: 16 residues. The germline V gene has CDR1 KGHSH and CDR2 LQKENI. The CDR3 DNA is TGTGCCAGCTCACTACAAGGGACAAACTCTGGAAACACCATATATTTT. It translates to CASSLQGTNSGNTIYF. The variable domain in full, with the rest retrieved from reference TRBV18 and TRBJ1-3, is NAGVMQNPRHLVRRRGQEARLRCSPMKGHSHVYWYRQLPEEGLKFMVYLQKENIIDESGMPKERFSAEFPKEGPSILRIQQVVRGDSAAYFCASSLQGTNSGNTIYFGEGSWLTVV.

This chain links TRBV9 with TRBJ1-5; D perhaps matches TRBD1 (5 bases). V was shortened by 3 bases and J by 5 bases, with 15 bases between the two germline ends. CDR3 size: 15 residues. Germline CDR1 is SGDLS and CDR2 is YYNGEE. The CDR3 DNA sequence: TGTGCCAGCAGCGGGGGCAGCTCGGCGGATCAGCCCCAGCATTTT. This codes for CASSGGSSADQPQHF.

Turning to this clone: Its ends do not fully match the called genes, so a read error is possible. The rearrangement joins TRBV2 to TRBJ2-1; D is ambiguous. Germline values: CDR1 SNHLY, CDR2 FYNNEI. This CDR3 region has 12 residues. The CDR3 nucleotides read TGTGCCAGCAGCGAAGGGCCAACCAGTTGGTTCTTC. This sequence encodes CASSEGPTSWFF.

The chain couples TRBV11-2 to TRBJ2-3; a weak D match, TRBD2 (6 bases). Trimming stripped 1 base from V and 1 base from J, with 6 bases between. CDR1 and CDR2 (germline): SGHAT, FQNNGV. The CDR3 is 14 amino acids. CDR3 region: CASSLGGGTDTQYF. As DNA, the CDR3 is TGTGCCAGCAGCTTAGGGGGGGGCACAGATACGCAGTATTTT.

This clone was seen just once. V is TRBV10-3 and J is TRBJ2-3; a weak D match, TRBD2 (5 bases). CDR3 length equals 12 residues. V was clipped by 10 bases and J by 6 bases, with 14 bases between them. Germline-derived CDR1 and CDR2 are ENHRY and SYGVKD. The CDR3 loop is CATLGDGDTQYF. The CDR3 DNA reads as TGTGCCACTCTCGGGGATGGGGATACGCAGTATTTT.

The rearrangement uses TRBV6-1 and TRBJ1-2; the D gene is possibly TRBD1 (6 bases). V was trimmed by 2 bases and J by 8 bases, leaving 15 bases between them. This CDR3 is built from 14 residues. CDR1 MNHNS and CDR2 SASEGT come from the germline V gene. The CDR3: CASSEPRVGGGYTF. CDR3 nucleotide sequence: TGTGCCAGCAGTGAACCCCGAGTAGGGGGAGGCTACACCTTC.

This clone was observed a few times. The rearrangement joins TRBV18 to TRBJ1-2; D remains unclear. The ends were cut back, 8 bases at V and 3 bases at J, with 16 bases in the middle. This CDR3 contains 14 residues. CDR1 is KGHSH and CDR2 is LQKENI in the germline V gene. CDR3 coding DNA: TGTGCCAGCGCGATTAGGGAGCGCGACTATGGCTACACCTTC. Its translation: CASAIRERDYGYTF.

This clone appeared once. The rearrangement links TRBV5-6 to TRBJ1-2; TRBD1 matches at 8 bases. CDR1 and CDR2 (germline): SGHDT, YYEEEE. Trimming at V came to 0 bases and at J to 8 bases, leaving 3 bases not matched to a gene. This CDR3 is built from 13 residues. In DNA form, the CDR3 reads TGTGCCAGCAGCTTGGAACAGGGGGGAGGCTACACCTTC. It is translated as CASSLEQGGGYTF.

The chain couples TRBV6-2 or TRBV6-3 to TRBJ2-1, with 8 bases fitting TRBD2. Germline V lookup: CDR1 MNHEY, CDR2 SVGEGT. This CDR3 has 16 residues. The V and J ends lost 0 bases and 9 bases, in that order; junction bases with no gene match: 10. This CDR3 reads CASSYSMTGGAIEQFF. The DNA for the CDR3 is TGTGCCAGCAGTTACTCGATGACCGGGGGGGCGATTGAGCAGTTCTTC.

This sequence joins TRBV18 and TRBJ1-5, with D unclear. CDR1 and CDR2 from the germline V gene are KGHSH and LQKENI. The CDR3 is 14 residues long. The V end was cut by 2 bases, the J end by 7 bases, with 12 bases between. CDR3 in DNA: TGTGCCAGCTCACCAGGAGGGAACGAACAGCCCCAGCATTTT. Residues: CASSPGGNEQPQHF.

This clone was recorded once. The genes are TRBV2 and TRBJ2-3, with D tentatively TRBD2 (6 bases). Germline CDR1 reads SNHLY; CDR2 reads FYNNEI. The CDR3 runs to 12 residues. Trimming removed 8 bases from V and 4 bases from J, with 10 bases in between. The CDR3 region is CASGGLSDTQYF. The CDR3, as DNA: TGTGCCAGCGGAGGGTTATCAGATACGCAGTATTTT.

This chain connects TRBV6-5 to TRBJ2-1, with 9 bases identical to TRBD2. Trimming cost V 4 bases and J 4 bases; bases outside gene matches: 5. The V gene's germline CDR1 is MNHEY and CDR2 SVGAGI. The CDR3 spans 15 residues. The CDR3 is CASSFSGGPYNEQFF. DNA for the CDR3: TGTGCCAGCAGTTTTAGCGGGGGCCCGTACAATGAGCAGTTCTTC.